The T cell receptor beta chain under discussion was sequenced for a study of cytomegalovirus exposure and HLA in healthy donors. Broader study findings: Only CMV serostatus was available as immune exposure information.

A word on this clone: Its target is not known.

Although they were nominally healthy when sampled, donors likely had unrecorded immune exposures. The CDR3 runs to 13 residues. Trimming cost V 3 bases and J 4 bases; bases outside gene matches: 3. Germline loops: CDR1 SGHDT, CDR2 YYEEEE. PCR was performed using 60 Vbeta and 13 Jbeta primers. Only in-frame clones appear in the TCRdb table, and some are missing; sequencing was by immunoSEQ multiplex PCR. The sample includes more than 100,000 clones. This chain links TRBV5-6 with TRBJ1-2; 7 bases line up with TRBD1. The sequencing input was PBMCs. The receptor's source is a middle-aged man in good health and CMV-seronegative. CDR3 nucleotides: TGTGCCAGCAGCTCGGGGACAGCCTATGGCTACACCTTC. As protein: CASSSGTAYGYTF.